The clone carrying this TCR beta chain was recorded only once. The antigen remains undetermined. The data belong to a study of T cells in Graves' hyperthyroidism and ophthalmopathy. Template material for amplifying TCR beta CDR3 regions consisted of RNA transcripts. With the HTBI primer set, the TCR CDR3 went through a first round of RT-PCR. Via MiXCR, TCRdb re-called the multiplex PCR reads, giving one row per CDR3 protein. The sample records roughly 290,000 distinct CDR3 sequences, approximately 14% being singletons. Study-level points and caveats: Stable hyperthyroidism was separated from ophthalmopathy by a model based on 13 V-J features.

CDR1 is LNHDA, CDR2 SQIVND, per germline (reference sequence). The CDR3 sequence is 15 residues long. The junction had 7 bases not matched to a gene; V was cut back by 5 bases and J by 6 bases. This clonotype was sampled from a middle-aged woman with Graves' hyperthyroidism. The sample comprised blood. The chain combines TRBV19 with TRBJ2-2, with 9 positions matching TRBD2. The CDR3 DNA sequence: TGTGCCAGTAGTTTGACTAGCGGTGCGTCCGGGGAGCTGTTTTTT. This codes for CASSLTSGASGELFF.